This is a list of T cell receptor beta chains from one sample in a study of long-term antiretroviral therapy in people with HIV. TCRdb's copy holds only in-frame clones and misses some; the assay was immunoSEQ multiplex PCR. The sample holds under 20,000 clones, 80% to 90% seen once. This specimen was unsorted PBMCs, taken 0.3 years after starting antiretroviral therapy. The receptors derive from a young man with HIV. The CDR3 runs from the conserved cysteine through the conserved F or W. Expanded clones are given a class, and other clones once, few, many or no size at all.

v_call: TRBV29-1; clone_size: -; cdr3_aa: CSVELAGAEQFF
v_call: TRBV4-1; clone_size: -; cdr3_aa: CASSPRALAGTDTQYF
v_call: TRBV7-9; clone_size: -; cdr3_aa: CASSLQEVGGYGETQYF
v_call: TRBV10-3; clone_size: -; cdr3_aa: CAISATGDGANVLTF
v_call: TRBV7-2; clone_size: -; cdr3_aa: CASSASGGMVTGELFF
v_call: TRBV6-1; clone_size: -; cdr3_aa: CASSELAFDTQYF
v_call: TRBV29-1; clone_size: -; cdr3_aa: CSVTTDAAGNQPQHF
v_call: TRBV19; clone_size: -; cdr3_aa: CASSIWAAEQFF
v_call: TRBV7-8; clone_size: -; cdr3_aa: CASSPPWGNQPQHF
v_call: TRBV10-3; clone_size: -; cdr3_aa: CAISETSYSNQPQHF
v_call: TRBV11-1; clone_size: -; cdr3_aa: CASSATDADQPQHF
v_call: TRBV5-1; clone_size: -; cdr3_aa: CASSWTDHTDTQYF
v_call: TRBV6-4; clone_size: medium-sized; cdr3_aa: CASLRHFWSQPQHF
v_call: TRBV6-5; clone_size: -; cdr3_aa: CASSYAGHYGYTF
v_call: TRBV5-1; clone_size: -; cdr3_aa: CASSLVGPKGPNEQFF
v_call: TRBV5-6; clone_size: few; cdr3_aa: CASSLSLSGDTEAFF
v_call: TRBV6-6; clone_size: -; cdr3_aa: CASMTRTAIDNSPLHF
v_call: TRBV28; clone_size: -; cdr3_aa: CASSAGEPANYGYTF
v_call: TRBV28; clone_size: -; cdr3_aa: CASGGTENSGNTIYF
v_call: TRBV27; clone_size: -; cdr3_aa: CASSLLGVENTGELFF
v_call: TRBV5-4; clone_size: -; cdr3_aa: CASSPSGGIGQETQYF
v_call: TRBV7-9; clone_size: -; cdr3_aa: CASSLSDTGELFF
v_call: TRBV2; clone_size: once; cdr3_aa: CASSDHRGQPQHF